Listed here are 10 T cell receptor beta chains from one sample, sequenced in a study of vaccination and CD4 T cells after COVID-19. For these receptors, no antigen is known. Noted treatment: roughly ten-day PBMC culture with coronavirus spike peptide pools or control peptides (ViraFEST assay). An Oncomine TCR Beta short-read assay was used to sequence the DNA from cultured CD4+ T cells. TCRdb used MiXCR to reprocess the PCR reads, holding one entry per CDR3 protein. The sample yields approximately 18,000 distinct CDR3 sequences, around 42% seen once. This specimen consisted of CD4+ T cells from blood, cultured in vitro, obtained after SARS-CoV-2 vaccination. These receptors originate from a human donor who had recovered from COVID-19.

This clonotype occurred a few times. CDR3 residues: CSAGTGKQETQYF. The CDR3 DNA is TGCAGTGCTGGGACAGGTAAACAAGAGACCCAGTACTTC. The chain combines TRBV20-1 with TRBJ2-5; TRBD1 aligns across 8 bases. Germline-derived CDR1 and CDR2 are DFQATT and SNEGSKA (reference sequence). The junction had 4 bases not matched to a gene; V was cut back by 5 bases and J by 2 bases. This CDR3 comprises 13 residues.

This clonotype was detected a few times. V is TRBV11-2 and J is TRBJ2-7; 9 bases are shared with TRBD2. The CDR3 is 14 amino acids. J gave up 6 bases and V 3 bases, and 6 bases lay outside the gene matches. CDR1 is SGHAT, CDR2 FQNNGV, per germline. The CDR3 DNA sequence: TGTGCCAGCAGCTTTAGCGGGAGATCGCCCGAGCAGTACTTC. Protein product: CASSFSGRSPEQYF.

This clonotype occurred a few times. This chain joins TRBV7-2 and TRBJ2-7, with TRBD1 identical over 8 bases. The CDR3 covers 15 residues. Germline V CDR1 and CDR2: SGHTA, FQGNSA. V shed 6 bases and J 0 bases; nucleotides not matched to a gene: 7. The CDR3 DNA follows: TGTGCCAGCAGATTCCAGGGGGCTTCCTCCTACGAGCAGTACTTC. This translates into CASRFQGASSYEQYF.

This clonotype has a handful of counts. This rearrangement joins TRBV6-1 to TRBJ2-2, with D unresolved. CDR1 is MNHNS and CDR2 is SASEGT in the germline V gene. Between the trimmed V and J ends, which lost 5 bases and 0 bases, there was a span of 16 bases. This CDR3 has 17 residues. CDR3 in DNA: TGTGCCAGCAGTCTCTACAGTGTTCCCGCGAACACCGGGGAGCTGTTTTTT. This encodes CASSLYSVPANTGELFF.

This rearrangement joins TRBV6-1 to TRBJ2-2, with 11 nucleotides matching TRBD1. V shed 7 bases, J shed 4 bases, and the junction held 5 bases outside the gene matches. The CDR3 runs 15 residues. In germline, CDR1 is MNHNS, CDR2 SASEGT. In DNA, the CDR3 is TGTGCCAGCACCGGGACAGGGGGTAGCACCGGGGAGCTGTTTTTT. Its protein is CASTGTGGSTGELFF.

The chain links TRBV11-2 to TRBJ2-2; a possible D gene is TRBD2 (5 bases). Germline V CDR1 and CDR2: SGHAT, FQNNGV. This CDR3 spans 14 amino acids. The V gene lost 8 bases and the J gene lost 5 bases, with 15 bases spanning the gap. In DNA, the CDR3 is TGTGCCAGCGCCCCTGCGGGTCTGACCGGGGAGCTGTTTTTT. Its protein product is CASAPAGLTGELFF.

The gene calls are TRBV5-4 and TRBJ1-2; 7 nucleotides line up with TRBD1. CDR1 and CDR2 (germline): SGHNT, YYREEE (reference sequence). The CDR3 has 15 residues. With V trimmed by 2 bases and J by 0 bases, 4 bases remained unmatched. The CDR3 sequence: CASSLRQGSNYGYTF. CDR3 DNA: TGTGCCAGCAGCTTACGACAGGGATCTAACTATGGCTACACCTTC.

The rearrangement uses TRBV19 and TRBJ1-2; D possibly corresponds to TRBD1 (6 bases). This CDR3 contains 15 residues. Looked up from germline, CDR1 is LNHDA and CDR2 is SQIVND (reference sequence). V was trimmed by 3 bases and J by 6 bases, leaving 17 bases between them. The CDR3 reads CASSMAGGRANGYTF. DNA for the CDR3: TGTGCCAGTAGTATGGCGGGGGGCAGGGCCAATGGCTACACCTTC.

With respect to this clonotype: The CDR3 does not close with the conserved phenylalanine or tryptophan, likely indicating a read error. J is TRBJ2-1 and V is TRBV7-2, with a weak D call TRBD2 (5 bases). Trimming cost V 6 bases and J 0 bases, with 12 bases left between them. This CDR3 contains 15 residues. The germline V gene encodes CDR1 SGHTA and CDR2 FQGNSA. The CDR3 loop reads CASSLDFSSYNEQFI. In DNA, the CDR3 is TGTGCCAGCAGTCTGGACTTCTCCTCCTACAATGAGCAGTTCATC.

The chain couples TRBV19 to TRBJ1-2, with 8 bases lining up with TRBD1. Germline V gene data show CDR1 as LNHDA and CDR2 as SQIVND (reference sequence). Germline trimming cut 6 bases from V and 1 base from J; bases unmatched to any gene: 4. This CDR3 is built from 14 residues. The chain's CDR3 is CASRPGQDNYGYTF. The CDR3 nucleotides are TGTGCCAGTAGGCCGGGACAGGATAACTATGGCTACACCTTC.